This T cell receptor (beta chain) emerged from a study of sequential checkpoint blockade in melanoma. The V gene lost 0 bases and the J gene lost 4 bases, with 9 bases spanning the gap. CDR3 size: 13 residues. Looked up from germline, CDR1 is GTSNPN and CDR2 is SVGIG (reference sequence). As for treatment: randomized to nivolumab then ipilimumab (arm A) or the reverse (arm B). From thawed PBMCs, live CD3+CD8+ cells negative for CD19 and CD56 were sorted. The repertoire was sequenced with immunoSEQ multiplex PCR; TCRdb's copy has only in-frame clones and lacks some. The sample has around 20,000 clones, approximately 60% seen once.

Sequenced material: CD8+ T cells sorted from blood (inferred from file names), taken from a patient given nivolumab and ipilimumab in sequence. V usage is TRBV30 and J usage is TRBJ1-2; D is unresolved. The source is a human donor with melanoma. The CDR3 reads CAWSVEDSYGYTF. Here the CDR3 DNA reads TGTGCCTGGAGTGTAGAGGATTCCTATGGCTACACCTTC.